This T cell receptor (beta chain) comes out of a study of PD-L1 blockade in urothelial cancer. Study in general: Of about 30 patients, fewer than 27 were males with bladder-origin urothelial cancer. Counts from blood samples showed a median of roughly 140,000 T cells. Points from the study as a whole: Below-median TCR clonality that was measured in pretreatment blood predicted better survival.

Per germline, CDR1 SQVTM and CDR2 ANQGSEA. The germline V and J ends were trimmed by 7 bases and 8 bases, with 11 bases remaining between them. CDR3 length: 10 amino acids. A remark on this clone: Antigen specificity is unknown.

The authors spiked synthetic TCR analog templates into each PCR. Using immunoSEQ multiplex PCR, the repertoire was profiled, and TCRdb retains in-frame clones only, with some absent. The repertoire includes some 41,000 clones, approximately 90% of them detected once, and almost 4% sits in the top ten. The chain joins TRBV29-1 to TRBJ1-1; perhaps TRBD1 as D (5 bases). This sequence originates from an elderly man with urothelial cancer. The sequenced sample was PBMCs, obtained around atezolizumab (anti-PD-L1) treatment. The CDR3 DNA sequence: TGCAGCGCCCGACAGATCGAAGCTTTCTTT. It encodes CSARQIEAFF.